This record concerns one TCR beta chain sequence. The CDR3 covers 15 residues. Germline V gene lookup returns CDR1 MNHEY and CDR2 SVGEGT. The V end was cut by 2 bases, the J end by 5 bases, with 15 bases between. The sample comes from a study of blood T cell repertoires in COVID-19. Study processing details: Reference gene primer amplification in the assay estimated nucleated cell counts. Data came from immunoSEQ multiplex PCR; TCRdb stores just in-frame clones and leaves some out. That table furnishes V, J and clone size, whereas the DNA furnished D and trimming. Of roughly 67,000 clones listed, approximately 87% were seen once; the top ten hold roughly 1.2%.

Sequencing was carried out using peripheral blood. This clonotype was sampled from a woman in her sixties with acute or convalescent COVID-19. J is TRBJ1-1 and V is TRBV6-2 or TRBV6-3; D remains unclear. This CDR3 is CASSYRGVRGTEAFF. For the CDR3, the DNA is TGTGCCAGCAGTTACCGCGGTGTGCGGGGAACTGAAGCTTTCTTT.